Reported below is one T cell receptor beta chain. Antigen specificity is unknown. This CDR3 is also generated by other DNA sequences in the sample. These data come from a study of shared clonotypes between healthy human individuals. TCRdb keeps only in-frame clones here, not all; method: immunoSEQ multiplex PCR. The profile covers some 2.1 million clones, with 85% to 95% appearing a single time and 0.1% to 0.15% taken by the ten largest. Germline V lookup: CDR1 SGHRS, CDR2 YFSETQ. The germline V and J ends were trimmed by 2 bases and 8 bases, with 11 bases remaining between them. This CDR3 has 14 amino acids. General observations from the study: Researchers sampled only blood; tissue repertoires likely differ.

The chain joins TRBV5-1 to TRBJ1-6, with D perhaps TRBD1 (6 bases). The sequence derives from a man between 18 and 35 years old in good health. The source material was naive CD4+ T cells sorted from blood. Subset indicated: CD45RA+ positively selected. CDR3 protein: CASSFSGGDSPLHF. The CDR3 bases are TGCGCCAGCAGCTTTTCTGGGGGCGATTCACCCCTCCACTTT.